The 2 T cell receptor beta chains below were found in one sample sequenced in a study of Ad26.COV2.S vaccination and SARS-CoV-2 variants. Produced via immunoSEQ multiplex PCR; TCRdb's table is partial and in-frame only. The table lists about 480,000 clones, around nine tenths of them singletons, with roughly 13% in the top ten. Treatment noted: 15 to 20 received Ad26.COV2.S at low or high dose, single or two shots; about 5 received placebo; per-sample allocation not given. Day 63 after the first vaccine or placebo injection was the time point for sampling. The sample consisted of peripheral blood, taken in a trial of Ad26.COV2.S vaccine versus placebo. These receptors originate from a person between 18 and 65 years old who received the Ad26.COV2.S COVID-19 vaccine or a placebo.

V and J are TRBV7-2 and TRBJ2-3, with 7 nucleotides matching TRBD2. There are 16 residues in the CDR3. The V segment lost 2 bases and the J segment 3 bases; nucleotides outside the gene matches: 8. Germline V CDR1 and CDR2: SGHTA, FQGNSA. The CDR3 region has the DNA TGTGCCAGCAGCTTATTCTTGCGGGAGAGGACAGATACGCAGTATTTT. Encoded protein: CASSLFLRERTDTQYF. The whole variable domain, filled in from reference TRBV7-2 and TRBJ2-3, reads GAGVSQSPSNKVTEKGKDVELRCDPISGHTALYWYRQSLGQGLEFLIYFQGNSAPDKSGLPSDRFSAERTGGSVSTLTIQRTQQEDSAVYLCASSLFLRERTDTQYFGPGTRLTVL.

In its sample, this clone was seen once. V usage is TRBV15 and J usage is TRBJ2-7, with TRBD2 identical over 7 bases. Per the germline V gene, CDR1 is LNHNV and CDR2 is YYDKDF (reference sequence). The CDR3 is 13 residues long. V lost 0 bases to trimming and J lost 6 bases; unmatched junction nucleotides: 2. CDR3 sequence reads: CATSRDGGSEQYF. In DNA, the CDR3 is TGTGCCACCAGCAGAGATGGCGGGAGCGAGCAGTACTTC. The full variable domain, in which reference TRBV15 and TRBJ2-7 provide the parts outside the CDR3, is DAMVIQNPRYQVTQFGKPVTLSCSQTLNHNVMYWYQQKSSQAPKLLFHYYDKDFNNEADTPDNFQSRRPNTSFCFLDIRSPGLGDTAMYLCATSRDGGSEQYFGPGTRLTVT.